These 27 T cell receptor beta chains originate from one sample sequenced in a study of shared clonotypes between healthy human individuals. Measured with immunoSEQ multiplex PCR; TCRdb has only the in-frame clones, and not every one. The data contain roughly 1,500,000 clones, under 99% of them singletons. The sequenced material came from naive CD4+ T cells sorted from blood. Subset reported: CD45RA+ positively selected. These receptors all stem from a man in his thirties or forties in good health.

The CDR3 nucleotides read TGCGCCAGCAGTGAAGGCCAAGGACTAGCGGTTTTAGATACGCAGTATTTT. This sequence encodes CASSEGQGLAVLDTQYF. The V and J genes are TRBV10-1 and TRBJ2-3, with 10 bases fitting TRBD2. CDR3 size: 17 residues. The V gene's germline CDR1 is WNHNN and CDR2 SYGVQD (reference sequence). The ends lost 3 bases at V and 5 bases at J; junction bases unmatched: 11.

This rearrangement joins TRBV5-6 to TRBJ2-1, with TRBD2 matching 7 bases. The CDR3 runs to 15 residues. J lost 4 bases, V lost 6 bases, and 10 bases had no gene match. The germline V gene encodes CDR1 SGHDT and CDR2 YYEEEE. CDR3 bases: TGTGCCAGCACCCACGCGGGAGTTGTATACAATGAGCAGTTCTTC. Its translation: CASTHAGVVYNEQFF. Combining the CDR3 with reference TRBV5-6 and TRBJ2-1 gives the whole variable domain DAGVTQSPTHLIKTRGQQVTLRCSPKSGHDTVSWYQQALGQGPQFIFQYYEEEERQRGNFPDRFSGHQFPNYSSELNVNALLLGDSALYLCASTHAGVVYNEQFFGPGTRLTVL.

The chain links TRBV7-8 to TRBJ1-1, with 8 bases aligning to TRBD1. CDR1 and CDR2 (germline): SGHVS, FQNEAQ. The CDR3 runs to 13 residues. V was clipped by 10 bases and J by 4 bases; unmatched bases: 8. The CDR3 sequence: CATSATGGTEAFF. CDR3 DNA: TGTGCCACCTCCGCCACAGGGGGCACTGAAGCTTTCTTT.

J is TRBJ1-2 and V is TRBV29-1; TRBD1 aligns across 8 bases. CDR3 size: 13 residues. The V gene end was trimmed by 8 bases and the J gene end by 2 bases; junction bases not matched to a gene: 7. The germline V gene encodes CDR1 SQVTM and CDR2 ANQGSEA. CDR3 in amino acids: CSSTQGANYGYTF. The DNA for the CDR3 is TGCAGCTCGACCCAGGGGGCAAACTATGGCTACACCTTC.

The CDR3 protein is CASSPSRGARRSTDTQYF. In nucleotides, the CDR3 is TGTGCCAGTAGCCCATCACGGGGTGCGAGGCGAAGCACAGATACGCAGTATTTT. The chain links TRBV19 to TRBJ2-3; a possible D gene is TRBD2 (5 bases). This CDR3 spans 18 amino acids. V was clipped by 6 bases and J by 0 bases, with 22 bases between them. Germline V CDR1 and CDR2: LNHDA, SQIVND (reference sequence).

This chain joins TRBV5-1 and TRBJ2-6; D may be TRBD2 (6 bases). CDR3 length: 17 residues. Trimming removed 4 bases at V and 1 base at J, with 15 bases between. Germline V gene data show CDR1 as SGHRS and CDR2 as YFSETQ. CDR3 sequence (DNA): TGCGCCAGCAGCCCGGGGACTCTCCGATCTGGGGCCAACGTCCTGACTTTC. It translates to CASSPGTLRSGANVLTF.

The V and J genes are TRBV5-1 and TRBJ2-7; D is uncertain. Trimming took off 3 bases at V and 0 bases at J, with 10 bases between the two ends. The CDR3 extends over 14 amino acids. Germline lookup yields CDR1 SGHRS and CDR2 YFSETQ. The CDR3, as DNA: TGCGCCAGCAGCTCTCTCTCCAGCTCCTACGAGCAGTACTTC. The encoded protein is CASSSLSSSYEQYF.

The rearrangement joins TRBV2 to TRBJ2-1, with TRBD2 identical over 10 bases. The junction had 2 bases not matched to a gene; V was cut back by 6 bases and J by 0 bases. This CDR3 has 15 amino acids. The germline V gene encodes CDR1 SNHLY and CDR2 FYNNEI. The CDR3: CASRGLASSYNEQFF. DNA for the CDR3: TGTGCCAGCAGGGGACTAGCGAGCTCCTACAATGAGCAGTTCTTC.

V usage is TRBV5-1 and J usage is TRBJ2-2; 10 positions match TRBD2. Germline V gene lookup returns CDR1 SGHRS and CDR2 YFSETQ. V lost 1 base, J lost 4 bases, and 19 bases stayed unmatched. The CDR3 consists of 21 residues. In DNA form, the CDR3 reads TGCGCCAGCAGCTTGACACCCCCCGGGCTAGCGGGAGTGGGTTCCACCGGGGAGCTGTTTTTT. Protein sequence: CASSLTPPGLAGVGSTGELFF.

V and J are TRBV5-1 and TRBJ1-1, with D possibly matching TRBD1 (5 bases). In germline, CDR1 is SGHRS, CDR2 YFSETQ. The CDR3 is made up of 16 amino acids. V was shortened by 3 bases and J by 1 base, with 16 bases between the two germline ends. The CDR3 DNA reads TGCGCCAGCAGCTCCTATACAGGAGACCCGAACACTGAAGCTTTCTTT. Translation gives CASSSYTGDPNTEAFF.

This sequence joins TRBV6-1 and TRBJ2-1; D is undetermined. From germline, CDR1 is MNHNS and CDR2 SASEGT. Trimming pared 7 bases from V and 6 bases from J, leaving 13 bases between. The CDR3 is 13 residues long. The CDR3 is CASTLRLGNEQFF. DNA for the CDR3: TGTGCCAGCACCCTTCGTTTGGGCAATGAGCAGTTCTTC.

CDR3 residues: CASSPKTGGEQYF. In DNA, the CDR3 is TGTGCCAGCTCACCTAAAACAGGGGGCGAGCAGTACTTC. This chain uses TRBV18 with TRBJ2-7, with 8 bases lining up with TRBD1. V shed 3 bases and J 6 bases; nucleotides not matched to a gene: 4. This CDR3 spans 13 amino acids. CDR1 KGHSH and CDR2 LQKENI come from the germline V gene.

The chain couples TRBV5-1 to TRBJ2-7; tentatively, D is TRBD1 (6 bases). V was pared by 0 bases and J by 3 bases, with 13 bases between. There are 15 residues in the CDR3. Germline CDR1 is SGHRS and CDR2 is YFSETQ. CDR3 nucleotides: TGCGCCAGCAGCTTGGCGCCGGGACAAGACTACGAGCAGTACTTC. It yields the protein CASSLAPGQDYEQYF.

The CDR3 DNA sequence: TGTGCCAGCAGTTTGGACGTGAGGTACGAGCAGTACTTC. This gives the protein CASSLDVRYEQYF. The V and J genes are TRBV28 and TRBJ2-7; D unclear. The V end was cut by 3 bases, the J end by 4 bases, with 10 bases between. From germline, CDR1 is MDHEN and CDR2 SYDVKM. There are 13 residues in the CDR3. Variable domain in full (rest from reference TRBV28 and TRBJ2-7): DVKVTQSSRYLVKRTGEKVFLECVQDMDHENMFWYRQDPGLGLRLIYFSYDVKMKEKGDIPEGYSVSREKKERFSLILESASTNQTSMYLCASSLDVRYEQYFGPGTRLTVT.

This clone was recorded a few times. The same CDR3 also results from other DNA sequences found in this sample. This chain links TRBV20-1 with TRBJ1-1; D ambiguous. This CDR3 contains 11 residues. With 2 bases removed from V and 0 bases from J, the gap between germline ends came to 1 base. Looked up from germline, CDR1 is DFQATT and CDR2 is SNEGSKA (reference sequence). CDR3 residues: CSARLNTEAFF. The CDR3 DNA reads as TGCAGTGCTAGACTGAACACTGAAGCTTTCTTT.

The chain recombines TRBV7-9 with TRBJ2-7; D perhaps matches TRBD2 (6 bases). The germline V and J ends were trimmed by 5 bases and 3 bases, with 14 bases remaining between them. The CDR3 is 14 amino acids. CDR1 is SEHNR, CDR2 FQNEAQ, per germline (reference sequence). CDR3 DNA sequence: TGTGCCAGCAGCAACCAGGGCGGGGTCTACGAGCAGTACTTC. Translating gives CASSNQGGVYEQYF.

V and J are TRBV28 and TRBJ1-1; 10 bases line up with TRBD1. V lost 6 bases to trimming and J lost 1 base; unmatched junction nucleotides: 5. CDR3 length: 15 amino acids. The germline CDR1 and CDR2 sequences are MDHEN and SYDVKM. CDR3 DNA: TGTGCCAGCAGACGACAGGGGGCCCCGAACACTGAAGCTTTCTTT. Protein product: CASRRQGAPNTEAFF. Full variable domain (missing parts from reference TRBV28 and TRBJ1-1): DVKVTQSSRYLVKRTGEKVFLECVQDMDHENMFWYRQDPGLGLRLIYFSYDVKMKEKGDIPEGYSVSREKKERFSLILESASTNQTSMYLCASRRQGAPNTEAFFGQGTRLTVV.

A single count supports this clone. CDR3 sequence (DNA): TGTGCCAGCAGCTTAGCCCGTACTGACAGGGGAGAGACCCAGTACTTC. It specifies CASSLARTDRGETQYF. The V and J genes are TRBV11-2 and TRBJ2-5; TRBD1 agrees at 8 bases. This CDR3 is built from 16 residues. The V segment lost 1 base and the J segment 4 bases; nucleotides outside the gene matches: 8. Germline V gene lookup returns CDR1 SGHAT and CDR2 FQNNGV.

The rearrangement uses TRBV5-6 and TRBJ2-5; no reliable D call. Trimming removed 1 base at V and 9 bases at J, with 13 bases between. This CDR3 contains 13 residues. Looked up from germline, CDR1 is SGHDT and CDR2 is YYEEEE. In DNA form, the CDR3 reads TGTGCCAGCAGCTTGTACCAGGCCGCGGCCCAGTACTTC. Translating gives CASSLYQAAAQYF. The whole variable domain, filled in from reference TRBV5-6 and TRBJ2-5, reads DAGVTQSPTHLIKTRGQQVTLRCSPKSGHDTVSWYQQALGQGPQFIFQYYEEEERQRGNFPDRFSGHQFPNYSSELNVNALLLGDSALYLCASSLYQAAAQYFGPGTRLLVL.

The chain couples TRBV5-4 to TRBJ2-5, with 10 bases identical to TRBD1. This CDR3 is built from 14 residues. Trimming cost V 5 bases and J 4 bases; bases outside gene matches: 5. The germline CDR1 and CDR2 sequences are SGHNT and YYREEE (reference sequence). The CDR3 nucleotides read TGTGCCAGCAGGGCGACAGGGGGCCCAGAGACCCAGTACTTC. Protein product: CASRATGGPETQYF. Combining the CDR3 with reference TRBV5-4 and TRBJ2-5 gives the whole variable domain ETGVTQSPTHLIKTRGQQVTLRCSSQSGHNTVSWYQQALGQGPQFIFQYYREEENGRGNFPPRFSGLQFPNYSSELNVNALELDDSALYLCASRATGGPETQYFGPGTRLLVL.

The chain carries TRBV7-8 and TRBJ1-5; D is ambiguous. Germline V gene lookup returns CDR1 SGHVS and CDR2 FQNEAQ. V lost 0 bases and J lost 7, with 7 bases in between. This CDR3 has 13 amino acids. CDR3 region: CASSLALEQPQHF. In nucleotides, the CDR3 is TGTGCCAGCAGCTTAGCTTTGGAGCAGCCCCAGCATTTT.

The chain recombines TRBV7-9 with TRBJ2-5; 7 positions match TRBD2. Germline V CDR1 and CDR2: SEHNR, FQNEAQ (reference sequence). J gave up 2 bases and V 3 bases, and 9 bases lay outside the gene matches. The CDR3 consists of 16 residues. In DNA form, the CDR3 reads TGTGCCAGCAGCTTGGCTACTAGCGCGATACAAGAGACCCAGTACTTC. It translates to CASSLATSAIQETQYF.

The CDR3 loop reads CASSQNPTSGRSDTQYF. The CDR3, as DNA: TGCGCCAGCAGCCAGAACCCGACTAGCGGGAGATCAGATACGCAGTATTTT. This chain uses TRBV4-3 with TRBJ2-3, with TRBD2 matching 12 bases. Trimming at V came to 3 bases and at J to 4 bases, leaving 8 bases not matched to a gene. Germline V gene lookup returns CDR1 LGHNA and CDR2 YSLEER. This CDR3 is built from 17 residues.

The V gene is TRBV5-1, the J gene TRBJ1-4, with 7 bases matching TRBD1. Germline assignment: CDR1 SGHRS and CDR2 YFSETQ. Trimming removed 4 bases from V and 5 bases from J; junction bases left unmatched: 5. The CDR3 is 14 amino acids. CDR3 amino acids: CASSPGQLNEKLFF. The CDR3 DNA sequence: TGCGCCAGCAGCCCGGGACAGCTCAATGAAAAACTGTTTTTT.

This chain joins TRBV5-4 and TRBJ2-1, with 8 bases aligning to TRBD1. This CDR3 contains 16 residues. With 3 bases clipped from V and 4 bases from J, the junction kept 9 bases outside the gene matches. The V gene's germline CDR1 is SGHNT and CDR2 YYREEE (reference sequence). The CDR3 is CASSSESGGRYNEQFF. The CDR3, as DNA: TGTGCCAGCAGCTCCGAATCAGGGGGCAGGTACAATGAGCAGTTCTTC.

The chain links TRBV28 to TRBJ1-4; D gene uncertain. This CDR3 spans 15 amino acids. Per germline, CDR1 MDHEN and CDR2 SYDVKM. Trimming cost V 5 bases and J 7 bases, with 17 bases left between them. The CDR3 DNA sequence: TGTGCCAGCAGTCTCCGTACCCCGAGTGGTGAAAAACTGTTTTTT. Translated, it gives CASSLRTPSGEKLFF.

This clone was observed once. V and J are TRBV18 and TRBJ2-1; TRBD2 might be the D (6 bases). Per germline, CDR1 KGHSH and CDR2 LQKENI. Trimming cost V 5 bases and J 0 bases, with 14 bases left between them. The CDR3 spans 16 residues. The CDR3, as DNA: TGTGCCAGCTCAGGCGGGAACGCCCGCTCCTACAATGAGCAGTTCTTC. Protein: CASSGGNARSYNEQFF.